Listed below are T cell receptor beta chains from one sample, sequenced in a study of blood T cell repertoires in COVID-19. The protocol was immunoSEQ multiplex PCR, while the TCRdb copy is restricted to in-frame clones and leaves out a portion. The sample contains roughly 270,000 clones, around 85% of which appear only once. The sequenced sample was peripheral blood. The receptors were sampled from a man in his fifties or sixties with active or convalescent COVID-19. Each CDR3 is given with its conserved first and last residue. Each record gives: D gene, V gene, J gene, clone size, CDR3 protein, CDR3 DNA. The D gene is left open where the match is weak. Only some rows state a clone size, as once, few, many or a class for expanded clones.

D gene: TRBD2
V gene: TRBV6-5
J gene: TRBJ2-1
clone size: -
CDR3 protein: CASTWTSGRSEQFF
CDR3 DNA: TGTGCCAGCACCTGGACTAGCGGGAGGTCTGAGCAGTTCTTC

D gene: TRBD2
V gene: TRBV4-1
J gene: TRBJ2-7
clone size: -
CDR3 protein: CASSRGREGPGEQYF
CDR3 DNA: TGCGCCAGCAGCCGCGGGCGGGAGGGCCCGGGGGAGCAGTACTTC

D gene: -
V gene: TRBV3-1/TRBV3-2
J gene: TRBJ2-1
clone size: -
CDR3 protein: CASSQGILALGFF
CDR3 DNA: TGTGCCAGCAGCCAAGGGATCCTAGCGTTAGGGTTCTTC

D gene: -
V gene: TRBV12-3/TRBV12-4
J gene: TRBJ1-6
clone size: -
CDR3 protein: CASSLVENSPLHF
CDR3 DNA: TGTGCCAGCAGTTTAGTAGAGAATTCACCCCTCCACTTT

D gene: TRBD2
V gene: TRBV27
J gene: TRBJ2-1
clone size: -
CDR3 protein: CASSLSGTLSEQFF
CDR3 DNA: TGTGCCAGCAGTTTGAGCGGGACTCTTAGTGAGCAGTTCTTC

D gene: -
V gene: TRBV7-6
J gene: TRBJ1-5
clone size: -
CDR3 protein: CASSAWAEEGRQPQHF
CDR3 DNA: TGTGCCAGCAGCGCTTGGGCGGAAGAAGGGAGACAGCCCCAGCATTTT

D gene: TRBD1
V gene: TRBV28
J gene: TRBJ2-2
clone size: -
CDR3 protein: CASRFGQDANTGELFF
CDR3 DNA: TGTGCCAGCAGATTCGGACAGGACGCGAACACCGGGGAGCTGTTTTTT

D gene: TRBD1
V gene: TRBV18
J gene: TRBJ2-7
clone size: -
CDR3 protein: CASSPRGQSSYEQYF
CDR3 DNA: TGTGCCAGCTCACCACGGGGACAGTCCTCCTACGAGCAGTACTTC

D gene: -
V gene: TRBV5-4
J gene: TRBJ2-6
clone size: many
CDR3 protein: CASSLGAYSGANVLTF
CDR3 DNA: TGTGCCAGCAGCTTGGGGGCTTACTCTGGGGCCAACGTCCTGACTTTC

D gene: -
V gene: TRBV11-2
J gene: TRBJ2-7
clone size: once
CDR3 protein: CASSPSGTLSYEQYF
CDR3 DNA: TGTGCCAGCAGCCCTTCAGGGACTTTGTCCTACGAGCAGTACTTC

D gene: TRBD2
V gene: TRBV3-1/TRBV3-2
J gene: TRBJ2-2
clone size: -
CDR3 protein: CASSPGLAWAGELFF
CDR3 DNA: TGTGCCAGCAGCCCGGGACTAGCTTGGGCCGGGGAGCTGTTTTTT

D gene: -
V gene: TRBV5-1
J gene: TRBJ2-2
clone size: many
CDR3 protein: CASSLDGQNTGELFF
CDR3 DNA: TGCGCCAGCAGCTTGGATGGACAGAACACCGGGGAGCTGTTTTTT

D gene: -
V gene: TRBV5-1
J gene: TRBJ1-2
clone size: few
CDR3 protein: CASSLFGGIGYGYTF
CDR3 DNA: TGCGCCAGCAGCTTGTTCGGGGGAATAGGCTATGGCTACACCTTC

D gene: TRBD1
V gene: TRBV29-1
J gene: TRBJ2-7
clone size: -
CDR3 protein: CSAWGTGNEQYF
CDR3 DNA: TGCAGCGCCTGGGGGACAGGGAACGAGCAGTACTTC

D gene: -
V gene: TRBV7-9
J gene: TRBJ1-1
clone size: -
CDR3 protein: CASSFQGSGNTEAFF
CDR3 DNA: TGTGCCAGCAGCTTCCAGGGGAGCGGGAACACTGAAGCTTTCTTT

D gene: -
V gene: TRBV7-2
J gene: TRBJ2-1
clone size: -
CDR3 protein: CASSLSYLNEQFF
CDR3 DNA: TGTGCCAGCAGCTTATCCTACTTGAATGAGCAGTTCTTC

D gene: -
V gene: TRBV18
J gene: TRBJ1-2
clone size: -
CDR3 protein: CASSPDGSYGYTF
CDR3 DNA: TGTGCCAGCTCCCCAGACGGGTCCTATGGCTACACCTTC

D gene: -
V gene: TRBV7-2
J gene: TRBJ1-3
clone size: -
CDR3 protein: CASSPHQTGNTIYF
CDR3 DNA: TGTGCCAGCAGCCCCCATCAAACAGGAAACACCATATATTTT

D gene: -
V gene: TRBV19
J gene: TRBJ1-4
clone size: -
CDR3 protein: CASSRERLATNEKLFF
CDR3 DNA: TGTGCCAGTTCACGAGAGAGGCTGGCAACTAATGAAAAACTGTTTTTT

D gene: -
V gene: TRBV19
J gene: TRBJ1-1
clone size: few
CDR3 protein: CASSTRGGTEAFF
CDR3 DNA: TGTGCCAGTAGTACCCGCGGGGGGACAGAAGCTTTCTTT

D gene: -
V gene: TRBV4-2
J gene: TRBJ2-1
clone size: -
CDR3 protein: CASSQGLGASSYNEQFF
CDR3 DNA: TGTGCCAGCAGCCAAGGGTTGGGGGCGAGCTCCTACAATGAGCAGTTCTTC

D gene: TRBD2
V gene: TRBV7-9
J gene: TRBJ2-7
clone size: -
CDR3 protein: CASSSTGLGGYEQYF
CDR3 DNA: TGTGCCAGCAGCTCCACGGGACTAGGGGGCTACGAGCAGTACTTC

D gene: TRBD1
V gene: TRBV10-1
J gene: TRBJ2-5
clone size: -
CDR3 protein: CASSKDRVQTQYF
CDR3 DNA: TGCGCCAGCAGTAAGGACAGGGTGCAGACCCAGTACTTC

D gene: TRBD2
V gene: TRBV19
J gene: TRBJ2-1
clone size: -
CDR3 protein: CASSLAGVSYNEQFF
CDR3 DNA: TGTGCCAGTAGTTTAGCGGGAGTTTCCTACAATGAGCAGTTCTTC

D gene: -
V gene: TRBV9
J gene: TRBJ2-1
clone size: -
CDR3 protein: CASSGPLQGHLPNEQFF
CDR3 DNA: TGTGCCAGCAGCGGACCCCTACAGGGACACCTCCCGAATGAGCAGTTCTTC

D gene: -
V gene: TRBV7-8
J gene: TRBJ1-1
clone size: once
CDR3 protein: CASSREGGTEAFF
CDR3 DNA: TGTGCCAGCAGCCGGGAGGGGGGGACTGAAGCTTTCTTT

D gene: TRBD1
V gene: TRBV7-9
J gene: TRBJ1-1
clone size: -
CDR3 protein: CASSSRPGTVNTEAFF
CDR3 DNA: TGTGCCAGCAGCTCTCGTCCCGGGACAGTCAACACTGAAGCTTTCTTT

D gene: TRBD1
V gene: TRBV28
J gene: TRBJ2-5
clone size: -
CDR3 protein: CASSPAGQGMETQYF
CDR3 DNA: TGTGCCAGCAGTCCCGCCGGACAGGGAATGGAGACCCAGTACTTC

D gene: -
V gene: TRBV14
J gene: TRBJ2-5
clone size: -
CDR3 protein: CASSQLGETQYF
CDR3 DNA: TGTGCCAGCAGCCAACTCGGAGAGACCCAGTACTTC

D gene: -
V gene: TRBV3-1/TRBV3-2
J gene: TRBJ1-1
clone size: -
CDR3 protein: CASSQELGMNTEAFF
CDR3 DNA: TGTGCCAGCAGCCAAGAACTGGGCATGAACACTGAAGCTTTCTTT

D gene: TRBD1
V gene: TRBV19
J gene: TRBJ2-4
clone size: -
CDR3 protein: CAAKGAGAENIQYF
CDR3 DNA: TGTGCCGCGAAGGGGGCAGGGGCGGAAAACATTCAGTACTTC

D gene: -
V gene: TRBV7-8
J gene: TRBJ2-3
clone size: -
CDR3 protein: CASSLQVRRKGYADTDTQYF
CDR3 DNA: TGTGCCAGCAGCTTACAAGTCCGCAGAAAGGGGTATGCAGACACAGATACGCAGTATTTT

D gene: TRBD1
V gene: TRBV5-6
J gene: TRBJ1-2
clone size: -
CDR3 protein: CASSFVGQGLNYGYTF
CDR3 DNA: TGTGCCAGCAGCTTCGTTGGACAGGGGCTTAACTATGGCTACACCTTC

D gene: -
V gene: TRBV19
J gene: TRBJ1-5
clone size: -
CDR3 protein: CASGGEQPQHF
CDR3 DNA: TGTGCCAGTGGGGGGGAGCAGCCCCAGCATTTT

D gene: -
V gene: TRBV7-2
J gene: TRBJ2-5
clone size: once
CDR3 protein: CASSLGNRRDGETQYF
CDR3 DNA: TGTGCCAGCAGCTTAGGGAACAGGAGGGATGGTGAGACCCAGTACTTC

D gene: TRBD2
V gene: TRBV28
J gene: TRBJ2-1
clone size: -
CDR3 protein: CASRPTSGRKAEQFF
CDR3 DNA: TGTGCCAGCAGGCCCACTAGCGGGAGGAAGGCTGAGCAGTTCTTC

D gene: TRBD2
V gene: TRBV9
J gene: TRBJ2-3
clone size: -
CDR3 protein: CASSVGTSGNGRGDTQYF
CDR3 DNA: TGTGCCAGCAGCGTGGGGACTAGCGGGAATGGTCGAGGAGATACGCAGTATTTT

D gene: -
V gene: TRBV7-3
J gene: TRBJ1-1
clone size: -
CDR3 protein: CASSLLGQDTEAFF
CDR3 DNA: TGTGCCAGCAGCTTATTAGGACAAGACACTGAAGCTTTCTTT

D gene: -
V gene: TRBV12-3/TRBV12-4
J gene: TRBJ2-1
clone size: -
CDR3 protein: CASSLFRVGRQFF
CDR3 DNA: TGTGCCAGCAGTTTATTCCGGGTCGGTCGGCAGTTCTTC

D gene: TRBD1
V gene: TRBV18
J gene: TRBJ2-7
clone size: -
CDR3 protein: CASSPGQGPYEQYF
CDR3 DNA: TGTGCCAGCTCACCGGGACAGGGACCCTACGAGCAGTACTTC

D gene: TRBD2
V gene: TRBV10-2
J gene: TRBJ2-5
clone size: -
CDR3 protein: CATRAGVETQYF
CDR3 DNA: TGCGCCACCAGAGCGGGAGTAGAGACCCAGTACTTC

D gene: TRBD2
V gene: TRBV24-1
J gene: TRBJ2-3
clone size: -
CDR3 protein: CATSDPAWVAGDATDTQYF
CDR3 DNA: TGTGCCACCAGTGACCCCGCCTGGGTAGCGGGAGATGCCACAGATACGCAGTATTTT